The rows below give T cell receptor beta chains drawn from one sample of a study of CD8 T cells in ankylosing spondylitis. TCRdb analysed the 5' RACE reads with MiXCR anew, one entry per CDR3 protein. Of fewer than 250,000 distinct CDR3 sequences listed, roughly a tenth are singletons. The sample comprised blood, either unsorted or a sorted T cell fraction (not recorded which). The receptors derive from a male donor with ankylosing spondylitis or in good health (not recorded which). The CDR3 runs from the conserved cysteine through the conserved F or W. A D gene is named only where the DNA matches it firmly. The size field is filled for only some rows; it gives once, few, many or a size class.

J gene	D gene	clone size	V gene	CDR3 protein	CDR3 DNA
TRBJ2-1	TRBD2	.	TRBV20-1	CSASQGLAAGNEQFF	TGCAGTGCTTCCCAGGGACTAGCGGCTGGGAATGAGCAGTTCTTC
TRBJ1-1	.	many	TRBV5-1	CASSLENSDSWAFF	TGCGCCAGCAGCTTGGAGAACAGTGACTCGTGGGCTTTCTTT
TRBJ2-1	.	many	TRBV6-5	CASSSLGPYNEQFF	TGTGCCAGCAGTTCACTCGGGCCTTACAATGAGCAGTTCTTC
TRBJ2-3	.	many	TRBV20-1	CSATTGWGTQYF	TGCAGTGCTACGACAGGTTGGGGTACGCAGTATTTT
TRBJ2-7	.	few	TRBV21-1	CASSKAVVTTSSYEQYF	TGTGCCAGCAGCAAAGCAGTAGTCACTACCAGCTCCTACGAGCAGTACTTC
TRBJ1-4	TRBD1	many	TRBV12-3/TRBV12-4	CASRQTGTANEKLFF	TGTGCCAGCAGACAGACAGGGACAGCGAATGAAAAACTGTTTTTT
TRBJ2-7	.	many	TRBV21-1	CASSNLPRGGSDFYEQYF	TGTGCCAGCAGCAATCTACCCCGGGGCGGGAGTGACTTCTACGAGCAGTACTTC
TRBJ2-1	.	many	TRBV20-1	CSASRSGIDVYNEQFF	TGCAGTGCTAGTCGCTCCGGGATTGACGTCTACAATGAGCAGTTCTTC
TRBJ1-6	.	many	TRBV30	CAWSVEGSSYNSPLHF	TGTGCCTGGAGTGTTGAGGGAAGCTCCTATAATTCACCCCTCCACTTT
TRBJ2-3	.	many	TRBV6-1	CASRHAGAGDTQYF	TGTGCCAGCAGACACGCGGGGGCTGGCGATACGCAGTATTTT
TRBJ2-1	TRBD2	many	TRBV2	CASSWTSGEQFF	TGTGCCAGCAGTTGGACTAGCGGGGAGCAGTTCTTC
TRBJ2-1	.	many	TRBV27	CASSLSGPSYNEQFF	TGTGCCAGCAGCCTCAGCGGTCCCTCCTACAATGAGCAGTTCTTC
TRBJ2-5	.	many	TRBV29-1	CSVVGVETQYF	TGCAGCGTTGTAGGGGTAGAGACCCAGTACTTC
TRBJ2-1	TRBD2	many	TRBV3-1	CASSQLGREGDEQFF	TGTGCCAGCAGCCAATTGGGGCGGGAGGGCGATGAGCAGTTCTTC
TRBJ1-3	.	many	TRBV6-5	CASSYAPGRDDTIYF	TGTGCCAGCAGTTACGCCCCGGGGCGAGATGACACCATATATTTT
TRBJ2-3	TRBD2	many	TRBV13	CASSSPQRGGLADTQYF	TGTGCCAGCAGTTCGCCACAGCGGGGGGGCTTGGCAGATACGCAGTATTTT
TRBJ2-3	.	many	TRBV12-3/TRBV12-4	CASSVRDTDTQYF	TGTGCCAGCAGTGTCCGGGACACAGATACGCAGTATTTT
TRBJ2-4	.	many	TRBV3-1	CASSQEGTILAKNIQYF	TGTGCCAGCAGCCAAGAGGGCACAATATTAGCCAAAAACATTCAGTACTTC
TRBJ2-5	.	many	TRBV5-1	CASSLAPAGKETQYF	TGCGCCAGCAGCTTGGCCCCGGCGGGGAAAGAGACCCAGTACTTC
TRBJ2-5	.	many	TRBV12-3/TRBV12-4	CATGWGGETQYF	TGTGCCACAGGGTGGGGCGGGGAGACCCAGTACTTC
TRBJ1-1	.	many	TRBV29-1	CSVPSPMNTEAFF	TGCAGCGTCCCCAGTCCCATGAACACTGAAGCTTTCTTT
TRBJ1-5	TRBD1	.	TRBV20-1	CSARARTGQGIQPQHF	TGCAGTGCTAGAGCTCGGACGGGACAGGGGATTCAGCCCCAGCATTTT
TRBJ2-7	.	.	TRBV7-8	CASRNTQGPSEQYF	TGTGCCAGCAGGAATACTCAGGGTCCCAGCGAGCAGTACTTC
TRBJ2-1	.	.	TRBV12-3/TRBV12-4	CASRVDYNEQFF	TGTGCCAGCAGGGTTGACTACAATGAGCAGTTCTTC
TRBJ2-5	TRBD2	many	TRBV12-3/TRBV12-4	CASSLRLAGPLGETQYF	TGTGCCAGCAGTTTAAGGCTAGCGGGTCCCTTGGGGGAGACCCAGTACTTC
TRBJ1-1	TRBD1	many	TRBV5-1	CASSTHHGQGVTEAFF	TGCGCCAGCAGCACACACCACGGACAGGGGGTCACTGAAGCTTTCTTT
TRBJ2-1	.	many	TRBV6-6	CASSYSKSYNEQFF	TGTGCCAGCAGTTACTCGAAGAGCTACAATGAGCAGTTCTTC
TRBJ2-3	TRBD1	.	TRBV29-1	CSVGAGTGGISTDTQYF	TGCAGCGTCGGAGCCGGGACAGGGGGCATTAGCACAGATACGCAGTATTTT
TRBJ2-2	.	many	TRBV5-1	CASSLRGFDTGELFF	TGCGCCAGCAGCTTAAGAGGGTTCGACACCGGGGAGCTGTTTTTT
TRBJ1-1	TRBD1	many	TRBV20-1	CSARSGTGTNTEAFF	TGCAGTGCTCGATCCGGGACAGGGACGAACACTGAAGCTTTCTTT
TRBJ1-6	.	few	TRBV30	CAWSPRVDSPLHF	TGTGCCTGGTCGCCGAGGGTGGATTCACCCCTCCACTTT
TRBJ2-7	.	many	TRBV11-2	CASSLVGSWDEQYF	TGTGCCAGCAGCTTAGTAGGGAGTTGGGACGAGCAGTACTTC
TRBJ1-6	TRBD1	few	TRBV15	CATSRDPSTGGVSPLHF	TGTGCCACCAGCAGAGACCCATCGACAGGGGGTGTTTCACCCCTCCACTTT
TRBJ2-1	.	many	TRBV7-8	CASSPSGASYNEQFF	TGTGCCAGCAGCCCTAGTGGGGCGTCCTACAATGAGCAGTTCTTC
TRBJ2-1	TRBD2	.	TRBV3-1	CATSYGIAGYNEQFF	TGTGCCACCTCCTATGGGATAGCGGGATACAATGAGCAGTTCTTC
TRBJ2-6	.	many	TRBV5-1	CASSITSTSGANVLTF	TGCGCCAGCAGCATTACAAGTACATCTGGGGCCAACGTCCTGACTTTC
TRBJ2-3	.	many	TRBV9	CASSVVSRSPTNTQYF	TGTGCCAGCAGCGTAGTTTCAAGGTCCCCCACGAATACGCAGTATTTT
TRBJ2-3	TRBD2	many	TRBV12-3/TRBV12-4	CASGPEEGRVDTQYF	TGTGCCAGCGGGCCCGAGGAGGGGAGGGTAGATACGCAGTATTTT
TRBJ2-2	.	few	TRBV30	CAWIRGVPGELFF	TGTGCCTGGATCCGCGGGGTACCCGGGGAGCTGTTTTTT
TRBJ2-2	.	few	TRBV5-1	CASSYSPLYAGELFF	TGCGCCAGCAGCTACTCGCCACTCTACGCCGGGGAGCTGTTTTTT